A single sample is the source of the 5 T cell receptor beta chains below, sequenced in a study of regulatory T cells in long-lasting Graves disease. The time point: persistent/refractory GD, antithyroid drugs over 5 years with positive TRAb. Researchers made the TCR library from RNA that was extracted from PBMCs. Arm-PCR of CDR3 regions with iRepertoire HTBI primers generated TCR beta libraries. TCRdb re-called the multiplex PCR reads through MiXCR, storing one row per CDR3 protein. The sample shows some 420,000 distinct CDR3 sequences, roughly 23% of them seen only once. The input for sequencing was peripheral blood mononuclear cells (PBMCs), taken when the disease was refractory, from a patient treated with antithyroid drugs. These receptors all come from a female donor with Graves disease.

With respect to this clonotype: Given a much more abundant clone one base away, this may be a read error. This chain joins TRBV28 and TRBJ1-1; no definite D call. CDR1 is MDHEN, CDR2 SYDVKM, per germline. Trimming pared 6 bases from V and 3 bases from J, leaving 14 bases between. The CDR3 is 14 residues long. The DNA of the CDR3 is TGTGCCAGCAGAGAGACCGGGGATTACACTGAAGCTTTCTTT. Residues: CASRETGDYTEAFF.

Many counts were recorded for this clonotype. V and J are TRBV28 and TRBJ2-5, with D possibly being TRBD1 (5 bases). CDR3 length: 13 amino acids. With 7 bases removed from V and 2 bases from J, the gap between germline ends came to 11 bases. Germline V gene data show CDR1 as MDHEN and CDR2 as SYDVKM. CDR3 protein: CASTLGQQETQYF. The DNA for the CDR3 is TGTGCCAGCACCTTGGGGCAGCAAGAGACCCAGTACTTC.

This clonotype was counted ten times or more. This chain uses TRBV3-1 with TRBJ1-5; D ambiguous. This CDR3 is built from 14 residues. The germline gives CDR1 LGHDT, CDR2 YNNKEL (reference sequence). V was clipped by 3 bases and J by 1 base, with 7 bases between them. The CDR3 loop reads CASSQWSSNQPQHF. The DNA of the CDR3 is TGTGCCAGCAGCCAGTGGAGCAGCAATCAGCCCCAGCATTTT. Using reference TRBV3-1 and TRBJ1-5 for the parts outside the CDR3, the full variable domain is DTAVSQTPKYLVTQMGNDKSIKCEQNLGHDTMYWYKQDSKKFLKIMFSYNNKELIINETVPNRFSPKSPDKAHLNLHINSLELGDSAVYFCASSQWSSNQPQHFGDGTRLSIL.

The rearrangement joins TRBV6-2 or TRBV6-3 to TRBJ1-2; 8 bases agree with TRBD1. Per germline, CDR1 MNHEY and CDR2 SVGEGT. This CDR3 is 15 amino acids long. The trim removed 5 bases at V and 6 bases at J, leaving 11 bases unmatched. The CDR3 nucleotides read TGTGCCAGCAGTGGATCGACCGACAGGGGCAATGGCTACACCTTC. Its protein product is CASSGSTDRGNGYTF.

This clonotype was recorded only once. The rearrangement uses TRBV9 and TRBJ1-6; possibly TRBD1 for D (5 bases). V lost 0 bases to trimming and J lost 7 bases, with 11 bases between them. The CDR3 covers 15 residues. The germline V gene encodes CDR1 SGDLS and CDR2 YYNGEE. The CDR3 region has the DNA TGTGCCAGCAGCGTAGGACACGGGGCGAATTCACCCCTCCACTTT. Translated, it gives CASSVGHGANSPLHF.